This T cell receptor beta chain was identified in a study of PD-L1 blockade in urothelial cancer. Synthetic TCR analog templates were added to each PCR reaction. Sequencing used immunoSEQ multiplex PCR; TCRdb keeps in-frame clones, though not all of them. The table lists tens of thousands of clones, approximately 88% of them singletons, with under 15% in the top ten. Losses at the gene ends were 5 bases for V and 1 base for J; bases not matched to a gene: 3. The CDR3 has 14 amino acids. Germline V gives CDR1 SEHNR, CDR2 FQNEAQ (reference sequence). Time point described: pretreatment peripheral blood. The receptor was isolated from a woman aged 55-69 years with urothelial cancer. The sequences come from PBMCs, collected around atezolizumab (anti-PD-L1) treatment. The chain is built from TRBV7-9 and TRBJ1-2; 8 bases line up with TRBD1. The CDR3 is CASSPGQGNYGYTF. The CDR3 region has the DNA TGTGCCAGCAGCCCAGGACAGGGTAACTATGGCTACACCTTC. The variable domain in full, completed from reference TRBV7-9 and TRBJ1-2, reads DTGVSQNPRHKITKRGQNVTFRCDPISEHNRLYWYRQTLGQGPEFLTYFQNEAQLEKSRLLSDRFSAERPKGSFSTLEIQRTEQGDSAMYLCASSPGQGNYGYTFGSGTRLTVV.